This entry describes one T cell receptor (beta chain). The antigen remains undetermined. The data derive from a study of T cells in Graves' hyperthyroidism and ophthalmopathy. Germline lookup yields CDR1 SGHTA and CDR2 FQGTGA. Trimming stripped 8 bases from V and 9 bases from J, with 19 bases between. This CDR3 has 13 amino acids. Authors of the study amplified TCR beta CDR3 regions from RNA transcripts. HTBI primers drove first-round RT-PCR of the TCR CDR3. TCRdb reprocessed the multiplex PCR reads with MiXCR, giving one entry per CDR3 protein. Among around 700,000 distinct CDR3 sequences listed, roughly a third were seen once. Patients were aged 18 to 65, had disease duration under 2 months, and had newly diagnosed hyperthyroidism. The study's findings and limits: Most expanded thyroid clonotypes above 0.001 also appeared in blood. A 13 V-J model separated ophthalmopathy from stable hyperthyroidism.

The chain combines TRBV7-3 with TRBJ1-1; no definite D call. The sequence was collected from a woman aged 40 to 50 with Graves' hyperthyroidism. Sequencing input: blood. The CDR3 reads CASSPRRSPKAFF. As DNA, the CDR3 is TGTGCCAGCTCACCACGACGTTCCCCCAAAGCTTTCTTT.